This TCR beta chain was recorded in a study of blood T cells in healthy people across ages. CDR3 length equals 14 residues. V dropped 6 bases and J dropped 3 bases, with 14 bases sitting between them. Germline V gene lookup returns CDR1 SGHTA and CDR2 FQGNSA. Then a second PCR, running about 7 to 11 cycles, was carried out with a sample-barcoded 5' primer and a J-beta primer mix. A single record per CDR3 protein comes from TCRdb applying MiXCR to the 5' RACE reads. The sample contains around 990,000 distinct CDR3 sequences, more than 30% of which appear only once. This rearrangement joins TRBV7-2 to TRBJ1-1; D is uncertain. The sequenced material came from blood. The TCR was taken from a man between 18 and 35 years old in good health. CDR3 sequence reads: CASSPTSEDTEAFF. For the CDR3, the DNA is TGTGCCAGCAGTCCAACCAGTGAGGACACTGAAGCTTTCTTT.